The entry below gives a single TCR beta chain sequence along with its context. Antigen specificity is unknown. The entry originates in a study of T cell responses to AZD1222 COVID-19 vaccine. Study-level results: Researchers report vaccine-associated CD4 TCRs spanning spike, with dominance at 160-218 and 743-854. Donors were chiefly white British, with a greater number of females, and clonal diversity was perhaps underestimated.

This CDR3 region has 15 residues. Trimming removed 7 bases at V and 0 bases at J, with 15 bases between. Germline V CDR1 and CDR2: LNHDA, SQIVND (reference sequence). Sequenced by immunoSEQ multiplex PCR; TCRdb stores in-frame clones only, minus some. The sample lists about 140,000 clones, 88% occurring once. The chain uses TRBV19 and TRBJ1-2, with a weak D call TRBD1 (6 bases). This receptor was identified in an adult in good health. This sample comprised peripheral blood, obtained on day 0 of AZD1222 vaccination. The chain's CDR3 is CASNDMGGTNYGYTF. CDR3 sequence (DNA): TGTGCCAGTAATGATATGGGGGGCACTAACTATGGCTACACCTTC.